These T cell receptor beta chains were read from a single sample in a study of T cell repertoires in ileal Crohn's disease. Here immunoSEQ multiplex PCR was the method, and the copy in TCRdb shows in-frame clones only, minus some. The table shows roughly 14,000 clones, with around four fifths occurring only once. Sample: ileal tissue. Every receptor here comes from an adult with Crohn's disease. Both conserved end residues are part of each CDR3. Each record gives: D gene, clone size, V gene, J gene, CDR3 DNA, CDR3 protein. D genes are given only for firm matches. A clone size is listed for some rows: how often the clone was seen (once, few, many), or a class if it is expanded.

>TRBD2|NA|TRBV5-1|TRBJ2-2
TGCGCCAGCAGCCGACTAGCGGGAGCCGTCGGGGAGCTGTTTTTT
CASSRLAGAVGELFF
>TRBD1|NA|TRBV6-6|TRBJ2-7
TGTGCCAGCAGACGAGCGGGACAGGGCCACGAGCAGTACTTC
CASRRAGQGHEQYF
>TRBD2|NA|TRBV5-1|TRBJ2-1
TGCGCCAGCAGCCCTGTATCGGGGGGGCCCAGCTCCTACAATGAGCAGTTCTTC
CASSPVSGGPSSYNEQFF
>TRBD2|NA|TRBV29-1|TRBJ2-1
TGCAGCGTTGAGGGGGGGGGCAATGAGCAGTTCTTC
CSVEGGGNEQFF
>TRBD2|NA|TRBV12-5|TRBJ2-7
TGTGCTAGTGGTTTGGTGGGGTGGGAGCGGGAGCAGGGTTACGAGCAGTACTTC
CASGLVGWEREQGYEQYF
>NA|NA|TRBV6-6|TRBJ2-7
TGTGCCAGCCTTCAGTTCGACGAGCAGTACTTC
CASLQFDEQYF
>NA|NA|TRBV9|TRBJ2-7
TGTGCCAGCAGCCCAGGGGCCGAAAAGAACGAGCAGTACTTC
CASSPGAEKNEQYF
>TRBD1|NA|TRBV11-2|TRBJ1-6
TGTGCCAGCAGACGTCGACAGGGAAAGAATTCACCCCTCCACTTT
CASRRRQGKNSPLHF
>NA|NA|TRBV4-2|TRBJ2-7
TGTGCCAGCAGCCAAGAGACGGGTGAGCAGTACTTC
CASSQETGEQYF
>TRBD1|NA|TRBV5-1|TRBJ2-6
TGCGCCAGCAGCTTCGGGACAGGGGGTTCTGGGGCCAACGTCCTGACTTTC
CASSFGTGGSGANVLTF
>NA|NA|TRBV5-6|TRBJ1-1
TGTGCCAGCAGTGATAAAGGGCCTACGGGGGGCACTGAAGCTTTCTTT
CASSDKGPTGGTEAFF
>TRBD1|once|TRBV6-1|TRBJ1-1
TGTGCCAGCACCCCAGGGGGAACAACTGAAGCTTTCTTT
CASTPGGTTEAFF
>NA|NA|TRBV20-1|TRBJ1-4
TGCAGTGCACGACAGGAGGAAAAACTGTTTTTT
CSARQEEKLFF
>NA|NA|TRBV29-1|TRBJ2-1
TGCAGCGTTGTCGGGACGGGGGCCTACAATGAGCAGTTCTTC
CSVVGTGAYNEQFF
>NA|NA|TRBV2|TRBJ1-1
TGTGCCAGCAGCGCCTCAACATATATGGACACTGAAGCTTTCTTT
CASSASTYMDTEAFF
>TRBD2|NA|TRBV5-1|TRBJ2-5
TGCGCCAGCAGCTTGGAAGCGGGAGTGGAGACCCAGTACTTC
CASSLEAGVETQYF
>TRBD1|NA|TRBV2|TRBJ2-7
TGTGCCAGCAGTGAAACCCGGACAGGGAGGCACGAGCAGTACTTC
CASSETRTGRHEQYF
>NA|NA|TRBV5-1|TRBJ2-1
TGCGCCAGCAGCGAGTCTGGGGGGAGAGGGTACAATGAGCAGTTCTTC
CASSESGGRGYNEQFF
>NA|NA|TRBV4-2|TRBJ2-1
TGTGCCAGCAACCCGGGGGGAGGGGGGCGTCACAATGAGCAGTTCTTC
CASNPGGGGRHNEQFF
>TRBD1|NA|TRBV11-2|TRBJ1-5
TGTGCCAGCAGCGGAGGGACAGGGGAACCGAATCAGCCCCAGCATTTT
CASSGGTGEPNQPQHF
>NA|medium-sized|TRBV27|TRBJ2-7
TGTGCCAGCAGTTTATCGGGGCCCTTGGGGGAGCAGTACTTC
CASSLSGPLGEQYF
>NA|NA|TRBV10-3|TRBJ1-1
TGTGCCATCAGTGAGGCAGGTGCTAACACTGAAGCTTTCTTT
CAISEAGANTEAFF
>NA|NA|TRBV14|TRBJ2-7
TGTGCCAGCAGCCACGGATCAGGGGACCAGTACTTC
CASSHGSGDQYF
>NA|NA|TRBV5-6|TRBJ1-1
TGTGCCAGCAGCTTCGGACAGAACACTGAAGCTTTCTTT
CASSFGQNTEAFF
>TRBD1|NA|TRBV2|TRBJ1-2
TGTGCCAGCAGTCCCAACAGGGGGGGAATCTATGGCTACACCTTC
CASSPNRGGIYGYTF
>NA|NA|TRBV5-1|TRBJ2-7
TGCGCCAGCAGCTTGGTGCAGGGGGGCCACGAGCAGTACTTC
CASSLVQGGHEQYF
>NA|NA|TRBV5-1|TRBJ1-2
TGCGCCAGCAGCCCGGAGGGGGGGCGGATAAGTGGCTACACCTTC
CASSPEGGRISGYTF
>NA|NA|TRBV5-6|TRBJ1-2
TGTGCCAGCACCTACCGGACCCAGAGGGCCGGCTACACCTTC
CASTYRTQRAGYTF
>TRBD1|NA|TRBV9|TRBJ2-7
TGTGCCAGCAGCGTAGGAGGGACAGTATCCTACGAGCAGTACTTC
CASSVGGTVSYEQYF
>NA|NA|TRBV19|TRBJ2-2
TGTGCCAGTAGTATAGCAGGGCTGGTGTCCGGGGAGCTGTTTTTT
CASSIAGLVSGELFF
>NA|NA|TRBV9|TRBJ1-3
TGTGCCAGCAGCGTTACGACAGTTGGAAACACCATATATTTT
CASSVTTVGNTIYF
>TRBD1|NA|TRBV19|TRBJ2-1
TGTGCCAGTAGCGGATTCCGGGACAGGGCTTACAATGAGCAGTTCTTC
CASSGFRDRAYNEQFF
>NA|NA|TRBV6-1|TRBJ1-1
TGTGCCAGCTCGCAGGGAAGGAACACTGAAGCTTTCTTT
CASSQGRNTEAFF
>TRBD2|NA|TRBV19|TRBJ2-1
TGTGCCAGTAGTAGAGGTAGCGGGAGAATAGGGTACAATGAGCAGTTCTTC
CASSRGSGRIGYNEQFF
>NA|NA|TRBV4-1|TRBJ2-6
TGCGCCAGCAGACCGGAGGGCAAGACAGGGTCTGGGGCCAACGTCCTGACTTTC
CASRPEGKTGSGANVLTF
>NA|NA|TRBV4-2|TRBJ2-7
TGTGCCAGCAGCCAAGATCGTGACGGGGTATTAGCCGAGCAGTACTTC
CASSQDRDGVLAEQYF